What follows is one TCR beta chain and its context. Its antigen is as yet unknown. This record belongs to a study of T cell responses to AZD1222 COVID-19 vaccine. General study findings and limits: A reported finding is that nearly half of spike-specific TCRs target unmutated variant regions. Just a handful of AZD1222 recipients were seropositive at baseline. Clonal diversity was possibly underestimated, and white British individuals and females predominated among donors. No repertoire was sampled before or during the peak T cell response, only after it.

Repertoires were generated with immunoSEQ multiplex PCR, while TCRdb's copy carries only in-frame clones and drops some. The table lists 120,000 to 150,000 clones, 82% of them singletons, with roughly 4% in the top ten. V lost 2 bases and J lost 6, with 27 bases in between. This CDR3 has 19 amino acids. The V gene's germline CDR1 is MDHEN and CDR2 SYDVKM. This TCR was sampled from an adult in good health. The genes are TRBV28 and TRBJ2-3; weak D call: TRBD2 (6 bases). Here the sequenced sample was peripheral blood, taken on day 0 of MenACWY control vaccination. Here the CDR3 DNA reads TGTGCCAGCAGTTTAGAGGTAGGAGCGTCGCGGGGTACGGATGATACGCAGTATTTT. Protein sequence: CASSLEVGASRGTDDTQYF.